This T cell receptor (beta chain) originates from a study of T-cell memory formation after mild COVID-19 (dated by TCRdb to the early 2020s). The study in broad terms: Most TCR sequence clusters were specific to one of the two donors. In two donors, T-cell clones that expanded and contracted after mild COVID-19 were followed by sequencing TCRalpha and TCRbeta repertoires longitudinally. Two young, previously healthy adult volunteers, one female and one male, were included in the cohort.

PBMCs were isolated by Ficoll-Paque density gradient centrifugation. The CDR3 covers 16 residues, taking in both the cysteine and the phenylalanine. Kept here is only the CDR3 DNA, which spans 48 bases and is read in frame from base 1. V has 5 bases trimmed and J has 0 bases trimmed; junction bases matching no gene number 6. This clonotype was counted at least ten times. Its antigen remains undetermined. One base away there is no much larger clone; base qualities are not given. Sequencing used an Illumina NovaSeq 6000. cDNA libraries for TCRalpha and TCRbeta were prepared by 5'RACE using constant-segment primers, with sample barcodes and unique molecular identifiers added. Trizol reagent was used to extract RNA from every sample. Libraries were amplified in two PCR steps, with a second sample barcode and Illumina TruSeq adapters added in the second step. Libraries were sequenced on an Illumina NovaSeq with 2 x 150 bp paired-end reads. The paper's data handling went like this. The reads were demultiplexed and collapsed into UMI-guided consensus sequences using migec v1.2.7. Using mixcr v2.1.11, UMI consensuses were aligned to TRA and TRB V and J templates and then assembled into clonotypes. A clonotype was counted as expanded or contracted only if both edgeR and NoisET called the change significant, with noise models trained on biological replicates. For edgeR calls, a false discovery rate-adjusted p below 0.01 and a log2 fold-change threshold of 1 were applied. As an exploratory analysis of dynamics, PCA with hierarchical clustering was applied to max-normalized trajectories of the 1000 most abundant clonotypes. Separately sequenced CD4+ and CD8+ repertoires were used to assign the CD4 or CD8 phenotype of responding clones. TCRdb cleaned the public reads at Q25 with fastp, built clones with MiXCR and kept in-frame beta chains. Rows are unified per CDR3 protein, each entry keeping the most common DNA and genes. For this entry, the V and J calls and clone size follow TCRdb and not the study's own pipeline. The sample data list 25,000 to 35,000 distinct CDR3 sequences, and approximately 7.4% of these were observed just once. The biggest ten clones account for 12% to 15% of the sample.

The investigation overall reported the following: Some responding clones were detected in pre-infection memory, which suggested that pre-existing cross-reactive memory T cells had joined the SARS-CoV-2 response. Contracting CD4+ clones were found mainly in CM and EM memory subsets, while CD8+ clones were enriched in EMRA. Whether the second-wave clones peaking on day 37 were SARS-CoV-2 specific was not confirmed. Balanced CD4/CD8 phenotypes were observed for clones contracting from day 15 to 85, whereas a bias towards CD4+ was observed for a second wave of clones expanding from day 15 to 37. Only two mild cases were covered by the study, and larger cohorts that include severe cases with pre-infection samples were considered necessary.

The sequenced sample consisted of PBMCs or a T cell subset sorted from them (not recorded which). The TCR comes from an adult woman who had mild COVID-19 (a few samples of this study predate the infection). The sample titles of this study are shuffled in the database, so cell type and time point are left out; the donor was told from shared clones. The sequence is built from TRBV12-3 or TRBV12-4 and TRBJ2-3, with 9 bases in between that match TRBD2. CDR3 loop: CASSPGLAQSTDTQYF. The nucleotide sequence reads as follows: TGTGCCAGCAGTCCGGGACTAGCTCAAAGCACAGATACGCAGTATTTT.